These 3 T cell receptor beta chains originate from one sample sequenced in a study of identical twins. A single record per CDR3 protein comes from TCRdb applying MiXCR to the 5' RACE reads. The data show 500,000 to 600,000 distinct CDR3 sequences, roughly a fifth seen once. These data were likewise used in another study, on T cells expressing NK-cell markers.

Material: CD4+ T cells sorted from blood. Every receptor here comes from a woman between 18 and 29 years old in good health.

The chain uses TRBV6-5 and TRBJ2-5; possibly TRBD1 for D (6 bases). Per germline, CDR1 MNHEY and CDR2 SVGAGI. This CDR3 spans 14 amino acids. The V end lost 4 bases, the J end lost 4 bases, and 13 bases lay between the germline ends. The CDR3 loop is CASSFTGFRETQYF. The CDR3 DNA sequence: TGTGCCAGCAGTTTTACAGGGTTCCGAGAGACCCAGTACTTC.

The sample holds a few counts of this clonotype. As DNA, the CDR3 is TGTGCCAGCAGCTTAGGGGGGGCTTGGACAGATACGCAGTATTTT. Amino acid sequence: CASSLGGAWTDTQYF. This chain uses TRBV7-3 with TRBJ2-3, with D possibly TRBD2 on 7 matching bases. This CDR3 has 15 residues. V lost 2 bases, J lost 3 bases, and 12 bases lay in between. CDR1 is SGHTA and CDR2 is FQGTGA in the germline V gene.

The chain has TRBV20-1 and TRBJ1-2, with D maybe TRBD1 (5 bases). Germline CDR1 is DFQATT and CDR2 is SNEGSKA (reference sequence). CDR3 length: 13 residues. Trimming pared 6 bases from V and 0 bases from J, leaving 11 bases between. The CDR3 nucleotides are TGCAGTGCCTTCCAGGGACCTAACTATGGCTACACCTTC. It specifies CSAFQGPNYGYTF.